The clone carrying this T cell receptor (beta chain) was counted many times. The sample originates from a study of T-cell reconstitution after alpha-beta-depleted transplantation in children. For TCRbeta, the library was prepared with unique molecular identifiers. A single record per CDR3 protein comes from TCRdb applying MiXCR to the PCR reads. The table includes 90,000 to 100,000 distinct CDR3 sequences, more than 10% detected once. CDR1 and CDR2 from the germline V gene are SGHDN and FVKESK. There are 13 residues in the CDR3. Trimming took off 4 bases at V and 2 bases at J, with 8 bases between the two ends.

The sample was PBMCs from the stem cell graft donor, taken from the stem cell graft. The clonotype was recovered from a human donor who donated a stem cell graft to a child with inherited bone marrow failure. This chain connects TRBV14 to TRBJ1-1; D ambiguous. In DNA form, the CDR3 reads TGTGCCAGCAGCCGGACTGACAACACTGAAGCTTTCTTT. Translating gives CASSRTDNTEAFF.